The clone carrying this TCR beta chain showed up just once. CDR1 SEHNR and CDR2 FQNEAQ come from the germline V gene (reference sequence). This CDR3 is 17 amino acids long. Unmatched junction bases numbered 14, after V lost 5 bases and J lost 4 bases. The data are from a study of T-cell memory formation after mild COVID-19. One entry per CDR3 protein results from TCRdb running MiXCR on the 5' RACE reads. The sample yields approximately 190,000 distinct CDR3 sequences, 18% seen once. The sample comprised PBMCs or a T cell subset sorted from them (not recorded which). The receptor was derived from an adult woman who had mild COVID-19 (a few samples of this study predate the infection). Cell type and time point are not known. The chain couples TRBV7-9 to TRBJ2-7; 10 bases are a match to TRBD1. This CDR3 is CASSTIPKGQGIYEQYF. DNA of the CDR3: TGTGCCAGCAGCACAATCCCTAAGGGACAGGGGATTTACGAGCAGTACTTC.